This is a list of T cell receptor beta chains from one sample in a study of cytotoxic CD8 clonotypes in ibrutinib-treated CLL. Assay: immunoSEQ multiplex PCR; the TCRdb copy retains only in-frame clones and omits some. The data hold some 200,000 clones, with roughly 79% observed a single time. The source material was PBMCs, sampled after 12 months of ibrutinib treatment. The receptor set was obtained from a human donor with chronic lymphocytic leukemia. CDR3s include the opening cysteine and the closing phenylalanine or tryptophan. Rows may omit the clone size; those that give it use once, few, many or a size class.

CDR3aa,abundance,v_gene
CASSLSEGGPYEQYF,.,TRBV7-9
CASSPRYGLRTEAFF,.,TRBV19
CASSFRDRGNIQYF,.,TRBV28
CASSPGGNQETQYF,.,TRBV5-1
CASTITPEFSEAFF,.,TRBV7-9
CASSSGPHTGELFF,.,TRBV27
CASSPGLAGGTQYF,.,TRBV5-1
CASSSRGGGSEQFF,.,TRBV7-6
CASSYSGNPADTQYF,.,TRBV6-5
CASTEYNEQFF,.,TRBV5-1
CASSLASEDQPQHF,once,TRBV7-9
CASSEPGRSNSPLHF,once,TRBV25-1
CASSLKGVTEAFF,.,TRBV28
CAIRGTGDQPQHF,.,TRBV10-3
CASSGLAGDYEQYF,.,TRBV27
CASSPGTGGSYGYTF,few,TRBV6-1
CASSYGGAGGGDTQYF,.,TRBV5-1
CASSLGMVSWHEQGGADTQYF,.,TRBV19
CASSDWAGGTDTQYF,.,TRBV6-5
CASSYDGYTQYF,.,TRBV6-6
CASSLSGLTEAFF,.,TRBV28
CASSLALGRDNQPQHF,once,TRBV5-6
CASSLTTGQGATDTQYF,.,TRBV18
CASAHPTDEAFF,once,TRBV4-1
CASSQTPGGSYEQYF,.,TRBV23-1
CASAIGGSRTEAFF,.,TRBV2
CASSQVSGRNEQYF,.,TRBV4-2
CAWSVGIEAFF,.,TRBV30
CASTMGVPNQPQHF,many,TRBV2
CASSPLLAGAREQYF,.,TRBV6-5
CATSRRQGTYEQYF,.,TRBV15
CASSPTEVVREAFF,.,TRBV11-2
CASSEYGDNEKLFF,.,TRBV25-1
CATSLGGDGYTF,.,TRBV15
CASSLEGGSGANVLTF,.,TRBV5-1
CASSETGPPNEKLFF,.,TRBV2
CASSLALLSRRTGLTEAFF,.,TRBV7-9
CASSVSLTTMSAKLFF,.,TRBV27
CASSLGGLTDTQYF,.,TRBV5-4
CASSVGVTYEQYF,.,TRBV9
CASSLGEGAGNTEAFF,.,TRBV5-1
CASSRQGNQPQHF,.,TRBV19
CASSSPPSTEAFF,.,TRBV5-4
CASSPGQGAGNTIYF,.,TRBV2
CASSQLGYITEAFF,.,TRBV4-1
CASGVRRYQETQYF,.,TRBV2
CASSGGQGGSYYGYTF,.,TRBV6-1
CASSFHEGRGADTQYF,.,TRBV11-3